The 29 T cell receptor beta chains presented below share a single source sample, sequenced in a study of Graves' ophthalmopathy and Graves' hyperthyroidism. Beta-chain TCR CDR3 regions were amplified from RNA transcripts. HTBI primers were employed in first-round RT-PCR, then a second-round multiplex PCR followed. Each CDR3 protein is one row after TCRdb ran MiXCR on the multiplex PCR reads. The table shows a few hundred thousand distinct CDR3 sequences, with about a sixth occurring only once. The specimen was peripheral blood. Receptors were obtained from an adult woman with stable Graves' hyperthyroidism.

This clonotype was detected ten times or more. The chain couples TRBV12-3 or TRBV12-4 to TRBJ2-2, with TRBD2 matching 11 bases. The CDR3 loop spans 17 amino acids. The J segment lost 2 bases and the V segment lost 6 bases, leaving 8 bases of the junction unmatched. As DNA, the CDR3 is TGTGCCAGCAGCCCCGGGACTAGCGGCTTTAACACCGGGGAGCTGTTTTTT. Translated, it gives CASSPGTSGFNTGELFF.

On this clonotype: An end of the junction does not agree with germline; a read error may underlie this. CDR3 sequence: CAGSYRRGPKQYF. The CDR3 nucleotides read TGTGCCGGCAGTTACCGGAGGGGGCCAAAGCAGTACTTC. The chain uses TRBV6-5 and TRBJ2-7, with D tentatively TRBD1 (7 bases). The CDR3 is made up of 13 amino acids. Germline CDR1 MNHEY, CDR2 SVGAGI.

There are many counts of this clonotype. The chain employs TRBV5-6 and TRBJ2-7; D uncertain. In germline, CDR1 is SGHDT, CDR2 YYEEEE. The CDR3 runs to 15 residues. The germline V and J ends were trimmed by 3 bases and 2 bases, with 15 bases remaining between them. CDR3 residues: CASSSLGITPYEQYF. The DNA of the CDR3 is TGTGCCAGCAGCTCCCTAGGGATTACCCCCTACGAGCAGTACTTC.

In its sample, this clonotype was seen many times. This chain connects TRBV12-3 or TRBV12-4 to TRBJ2-7, with D perhaps given as TRBD1 or TRBD2 (5 bases each). The CDR3 length is 12 residues. Trimming removed 5 bases at V and 6 bases at J, with 11 bases between. The CDR3 sequence: CASSHGTLEQYF. Here the CDR3 DNA reads TGTGCCAGCAGTCACGGGACCCTCGAGCAGTACTTC.

This clonotype was observed many times. The chain employs TRBV6-1 and TRBJ2-7, with 14 positions matching TRBD2. Looked up from germline, CDR1 is MNHNS and CDR2 is SASEGT. Losses at the gene ends were 6 bases for V and 9 bases for J; bases not matched to a gene: 10. The CDR3 runs to 15 residues. The CDR3 is CASRVGLAGVTVQYF. The DNA for the CDR3 is TGTGCCAGCAGAGTGGGACTAGCGGGAGTTACAGTGCAGTACTTC.

In its sample, this clonotype was seen many times. The V gene is TRBV12-5, the J gene TRBJ2-2; 9 positions match TRBD2. Germline CDR1 is LGHNT and CDR2 is FRNRAP. The CDR3 length is 21 residues. V was pared by 0 bases and J by 4 bases, with 18 bases of the junction left unmatched. The CDR3 spells CASGLVLPRVSGSRGTGELFF. DNA for the CDR3: TGTGCTAGTGGTTTGGTATTGCCCCGGGTTAGCGGGAGTCGTGGCACCGGGGAGCTGTTTTTT. The variable domain in full, completed from reference TRBV12-5 and TRBJ2-2, reads DARVTQTPRHKVTEMGQEVTMRCQPILGHNTVFWYRQTMMQGLELLAYFRNRAPLDDSGMPKDRFSAEMPDATLATLKIQPSEPRDSAVYFCASGLVLPRVSGSRGTGELFFGEGSRLTVL.

This clonotype was recorded at least ten times. The rearrangement links TRBV15 to TRBJ1-1, with D unresolved. The germline gives CDR1 LNHNV, CDR2 YYDKDF (reference sequence). The CDR3 consists of 15 residues. Between the trimmed V and J ends, which lost 0 bases and 1 base, there was a span of 9 bases. DNA for the CDR3: TGTGCCACCAGCAGAGATCTAGGGCAGAACACTGAAGCTTTCTTT. This translates into CATSRDLGQNTEAFF.

The sample holds a few counts of this clonotype. The germline gene is not matched at one end of the junction; a read error may be the cause. The CDR3 sequence: CASSPPRTGYSEQFF. CDR3 sequence (DNA): TGTGCCAGCAGTCCTCCTCGGACAGGGTACAGTGAGCAGTTCTTC. The rearrangement joins TRBV12-3 or TRBV12-4 to TRBJ2-1, with 8 positions matching TRBD1. This CDR3 contains 15 residues.

This clonotype has just a few counts. Just one base apart from a much larger clone, this may be a read error. The chain has TRBV6-2 or TRBV6-3 and TRBJ2-2; D is possibly TRBD1 or TRBD2 (5 bases each). V was shortened by 5 bases and J by 1 base, with 17 bases between the two germline ends. From germline, CDR1 is MNHEY and CDR2 SVGEGT. CDR3 length: 17 residues. The CDR3 loop is CASSTRKPGRNTGELFF. The DNA of the CDR3 is TGTGCCAGCAGTACACGTAAGCCGGGACGGAACACCGGGGAGCTGTTTTTT.

This clonotype was seen ten or more times. This chain uses TRBV24-1 with TRBJ2-7; tentative D call: TRBD2 (5 bases). Germline CDR1 and CDR2: KGHDR and SFDVKD. The CDR3 contains 13 residues. V gave up 5 bases and J gave up 7 bases, with 14 bases separating them. The CDR3 protein is CATSGDGLKEQYF. Written as DNA, the CDR3 is TGTGCCACCAGTGGCGACGGACTGAAGGAGCAGTACTTC.

This clonotype has a count of ten or more. V gene TRBV2 combines with J gene TRBJ2-7; TRBD1 or TRBD2 may be the D gene (6 bases each). The length of the CDR3 is 15 residues. Per the germline V gene, CDR1 is SNHLY and CDR2 is FYNNEI. Trimming took off 1 base at V and 5 bases at J, with 15 bases between the two ends. CDR3 coding DNA: TGTGCCAGCAGTGAAGAGGGGGGCCGGTTGGACGAGCAGTACTTC. It is translated as CASSEEGGRLDEQYF.

There are many counts of this clonotype. The chain joins TRBV7-2 to TRBJ2-7; D not resolved. This CDR3 has 13 residues. The germline V and J ends were trimmed by 1 base and 4 bases, with 8 bases remaining between them. Germline CDR1 is SGHTA and CDR2 is FQGNSA. The DNA for the CDR3 is TGTGCCAGCAGCTTAGGGACGGAGTACGAGCAGTACTTC. It translates to CASSLGTEYEQYF. Based on the CDR3 plus reference TRBV7-2 and TRBJ2-7, the full variable domain is GAGVSQSPSNKVTEKGKDVELRCDPISGHTALYWYRQSLGQGLEFLIYFQGNSAPDKSGLPSDRFSAERTGGSVSTLTIQRTQQEDSAVYLCASSLGTEYEQYFGPGTRLTVT.

This clonotype was recorded many times. The chain joins TRBV27 to TRBJ2-4, with 11 bases that match TRBD1. This CDR3 is 13 amino acids long. In germline, CDR1 is MNHEY, CDR2 SMNVEV (reference sequence). The ends lost 4 bases at V and 9 bases at J; junction bases unmatched: 2. In DNA form, the CDR3 reads TGTGCCAGCAGTTGGGACAGGGGGGCCATTCAGTACTTC. Translating it yields CASSWDRGAIQYF.

This clonotype has more than one count but fewer than ten. The chain joins TRBV30 to TRBJ1-2; D ambiguous. The germline CDR1 and CDR2 sequences are GTSNPN and SVGIG (reference sequence). The CDR3 spans 13 residues. With 1 base removed from V and 4 bases from J, the gap between germline ends came to 10 bases. CDR3 residues: CAWSAGFLYGYTF. The CDR3, as DNA: TGTGCCTGGAGTGCGGGATTCCTCTATGGCTACACCTTC.

This clonotype was detected many times. The chain is built from TRBV12-3 or TRBV12-4 and TRBJ2-5; 8 bases align to TRBD1. With V trimmed by 5 bases and J by 4 bases, 6 bases remained unmatched. The length of the CDR3 is 14 residues. CDR3 bases: TGTGCCAGCAGTCTGGGACAGGCTAGAGAGACCCAGTACTTC. As protein: CASSLGQARETQYF.

The genes are TRBV6-2 or TRBV6-3 and TRBJ2-7; D perhaps matches TRBD1 (6 bases). The CDR3 covers 15 residues. Trimming pared 6 bases from V and 2 bases from J, leaving 17 bases between. Looked up from germline, CDR1 is MNHEY and CDR2 is SVGEGT. The CDR3 protein is CASSLPGQRAYEQYF. CDR3 nucleotides: TGTGCCAGCAGCCTTCCAGGACAGCGAGCCTACGAGCAGTACTTC.

Concerning this clonotype: A much larger clone differs by one base, so this may be a read error. V usage is TRBV3-1 and J usage is TRBJ1-1, with D perhaps matching TRBD1 (5 bases). V was pared by 3 bases and J by 0 bases, with 8 bases between. CDR3 size: 14 residues. CDR1 is LGHDT, CDR2 YNNKEL, per germline (reference sequence). CDR3 DNA: TGTGCCAGCAGCCAGGGACGGTTGAACACTGAAGCTTTCTTT. Its protein is CASSQGRLNTEAFF.

This clonotype was seen ten or more times. The V and J genes are TRBV6-5 and TRBJ2-3; D perhaps matches TRBD1 (6 bases). The CDR3 is 15 amino acids. Germline assignment: CDR1 MNHEY and CDR2 SVGAGI. V was shortened by 7 bases and J by 1 base, with 15 bases between the two germline ends. The chain's CDR3 is CASIPTGSGTDTQYF. The CDR3 coding sequence is TGTGCCAGCATCCCCACAGGGTCGGGCACAGATACGCAGTATTTT.

This clonotype was seen ten or more times. The chain couples TRBV27 to TRBJ2-3; 8 nucleotides agree with TRBD1. Germline CDR1 reads MNHEY; CDR2 reads SMNVEV (reference sequence). The junction had 8 bases not matched to a gene; V was cut back by 4 bases and J by 2 bases. CDR3 length: 16 amino acids. The CDR3 DNA is TGTGCCAGCAGTTACAGGGGGGCGCAGTACACAGATACGCAGTATTTT. This encodes CASSYRGAQYTDTQYF.

This clonotype was counted at least ten times. The V and J genes are TRBV7-6 and TRBJ2-5; 7 bases line up with TRBD2. Germline assignment: CDR1 SGHVS and CDR2 FNYEAQ. After removal of 3 bases from V and 3 bases from J, the junction contained 16 bases not matched to a gene. The CDR3 covers 18 residues. CDR3 coding DNA: TGTGCCAGCAGCTTTCTTTTCGGGGCGGGAGAGGGGAAAGAGACCCAGTACTTC. Translated: CASSFLFGAGEGKETQYF. The full variable domain, its missing parts supplied by reference TRBV7-6 and TRBJ2-5, is GAGVSQSPRYKVTKRGQDVALRCDPISGHVSLYWYRQALGQGPEFLTYFNYEAQQDKSGLPNDRFSAERPEGSISTLTIQRTEQRDSAMYRCASSFLFGAGEGKETQYFGPGTRLLVL.

This clonotype was seen ten or more times. V gene TRBV28 combines with J gene TRBJ1-3; D is ambiguous. This CDR3 comprises 12 residues. Trimming cost V 8 bases and J 0 bases, with 5 bases left between them. Germline-derived CDR1 and CDR2 are MDHEN and SYDVKM. The CDR3 bases are TGTGCCAGCCGTGGCTCTGGAAACACCATATATTTT. Translation: CASRGSGNTIYF.

This clonotype was recorded at least ten times. V and J are TRBV20-1 and TRBJ2-7; 7 nucleotides agree with TRBD1. This CDR3 region has 13 residues. V shed 1 base and J 7 bases; nucleotides not matched to a gene: 7. The germline CDR1 and CDR2 sequences are DFQATT and SNEGSKA (reference sequence). In DNA, the CDR3 is TGCAGTGCTAGAGTTACGACAGGGCGGGAGCAGTACTTC. The encoded protein is CSARVTTGREQYF.

A few counts support this clonotype. This rearrangement joins TRBV11-2 to TRBJ2-7; TRBD2 matches at 11 bases. The CDR3 contains 16 residues. V shed 5 bases, J shed 6 bases, and the junction held 12 bases outside the gene matches. Per the germline V gene, CDR1 is SGHAT and CDR2 is FQNNGV. In DNA, the CDR3 is TGTGCCAGCAGCAGGGTAGCGGGAGGGCCAGCAGGCGAGCAGTACTTC. Its protein is CASSRVAGGPAGEQYF.

This clonotype has a count of ten or more. The V gene is TRBV6-2 or TRBV6-3, the J gene TRBJ2-7; 8 nucleotides match TRBD2. The trim removed 0 bases at V and 7 bases at J, leaving 8 bases unmatched. CDR1 MNHEY and CDR2 SVGEGT come from the germline V gene. CDR3 length equals 15 residues. DNA for the CDR3: TGTGCCAGCAGTTACTCGTCAGCGGGAGTTAGGGAGCAGTACTTC. Amino acid sequence: CASSYSSAGVREQYF.

This clonotype was observed many times. The CDR3: CASGSRMDAASTEAFF. The CDR3 DNA sequence: TGTGCTAGTGGTTCCAGGATGGATGCGGCGTCCACTGAAGCTTTCTTT. The chain combines TRBV12-5 with TRBJ1-1; D unclear. Germline assignment: CDR1 LGHNT and CDR2 FRNRAP. The CDR3 spans 16 residues. Deletions cut 4 bases from V and 4 bases from J, with 19 bases between.

This clonotype has a handful of counts. V usage is TRBV27 and J usage is TRBJ2-2; no firm D call. In germline, CDR1 is MNHEY, CDR2 SMNVEV (reference sequence). The CDR3 loop spans 15 amino acids. V was pared by 2 bases and J by 1 base, with 8 bases between. CDR3 DNA: TGTGCCAGCAGTTTAGACGGAAAGAACACCGGGGAGCTGTTTTTT. Its protein product is CASSLDGKNTGELFF.

Details on this clonotype: A much larger clone sits a single nucleotide away, making a read error possible. The V call is TRBV11-1, the J call TRBJ2-7, with 7 bases matching TRBD2. The germline gives CDR1 SGHAT, CDR2 FQDESV (reference sequence). This CDR3 has 16 amino acids. With V trimmed by 0 bases and J by 3 bases, 8 bases remained unmatched. The CDR3 DNA follows: TGTGCCAGCAGCTTAGCGTTGGCGGGAGTCGTCTACGAGCAGTACTTC. This codes for CASSLALAGVVYEQYF.

This clonotype was picked up many times. This rearrangement joins TRBV20-1 to TRBJ1-3; D gene uncertain. The germline gives CDR1 DFQATT, CDR2 SNEGSKA (reference sequence). V dropped 0 bases and J dropped 2 bases, with 14 bases sitting between them. The CDR3 spans 16 residues. The CDR3 bases are TGCAGTGCTAGAGATTTTAGGGAATCCCCTGGAAACACCATATATTTT. Protein sequence: CSARDFRESPGNTIYF.

This clonotype appeared many times. The chain joins TRBV2 to TRBJ2-4; D is unresolved. Germline V gene data show CDR1 as SNHLY and CDR2 as FYNNEI. CDR3 length: 12 amino acids. The V gene lost 3 bases and the J gene lost 7 bases, with 7 bases spanning the gap. CDR3 residues: CASSDPPNIQYF. CDR3 nucleotides: TGTGCCAGCAGTGACCCCCCGAACATTCAGTACTTC.